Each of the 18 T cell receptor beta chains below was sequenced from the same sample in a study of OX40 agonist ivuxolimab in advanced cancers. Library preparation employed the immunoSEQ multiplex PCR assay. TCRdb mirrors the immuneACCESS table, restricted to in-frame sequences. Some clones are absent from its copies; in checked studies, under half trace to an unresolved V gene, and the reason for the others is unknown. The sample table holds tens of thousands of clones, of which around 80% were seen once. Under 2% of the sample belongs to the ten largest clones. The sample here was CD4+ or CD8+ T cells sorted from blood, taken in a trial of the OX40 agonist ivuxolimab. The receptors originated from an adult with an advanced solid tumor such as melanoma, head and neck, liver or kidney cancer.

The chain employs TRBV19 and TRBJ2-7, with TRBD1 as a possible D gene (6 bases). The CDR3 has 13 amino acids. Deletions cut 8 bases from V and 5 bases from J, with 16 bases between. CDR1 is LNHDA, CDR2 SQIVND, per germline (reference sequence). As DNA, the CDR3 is TGTGCCAGTTCCTCCTCCAGGGGAGACGAGCAGTACTTC. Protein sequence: CASSSSRGDEQYF. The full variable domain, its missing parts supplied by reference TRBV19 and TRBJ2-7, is DGGITQSPKYLFRKEGQNVTLSCEQNLNHDAMYWYRQDPGQGLRLIYYSQIVNDFQKGDIAEGYSVSREKKESFPLTVTSAQKNPTAFYLCASSSSRGDEQYFGPGTRLTVT.

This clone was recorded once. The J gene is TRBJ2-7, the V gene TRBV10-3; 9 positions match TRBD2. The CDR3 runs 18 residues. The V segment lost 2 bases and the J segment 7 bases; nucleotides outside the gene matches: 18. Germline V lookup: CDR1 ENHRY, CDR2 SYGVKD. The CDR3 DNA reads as TGTGCCATCAGTGAGCCAAGAGGGGCCGGGACTAGCAAACCGGAGCAGTACTTC. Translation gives CAISEPRGAGTSKPEQYF.

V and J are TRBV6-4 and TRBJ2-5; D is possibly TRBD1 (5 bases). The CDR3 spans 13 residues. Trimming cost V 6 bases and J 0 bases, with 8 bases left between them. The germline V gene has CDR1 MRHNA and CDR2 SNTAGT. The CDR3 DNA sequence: TGTGCCAGCAGCAGGGCGTACCAAGAGACCCAGTACTTC. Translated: CASSRAYQETQYF.

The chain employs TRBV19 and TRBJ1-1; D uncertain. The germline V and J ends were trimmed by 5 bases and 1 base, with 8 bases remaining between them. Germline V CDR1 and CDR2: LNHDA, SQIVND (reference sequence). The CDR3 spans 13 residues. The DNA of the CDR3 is TGTGCCAGTAGTTCACAGACGAACACTGAAGCTTTCTTT. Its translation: CASSSQTNTEAFF.

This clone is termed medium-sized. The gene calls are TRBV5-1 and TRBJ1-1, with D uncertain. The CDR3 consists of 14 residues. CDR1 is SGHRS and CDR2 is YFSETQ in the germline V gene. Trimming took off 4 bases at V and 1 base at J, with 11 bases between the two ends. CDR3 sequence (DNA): TGCGCCAGCAGCCACGCGCTGGAGAACACTGAAGCTTTCTTT. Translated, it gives CASSHALENTEAFF. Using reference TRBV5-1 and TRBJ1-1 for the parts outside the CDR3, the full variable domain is KAGVTQTPRYLIKTRGQQVTLSCSPISGHRSVSWYQQTPGQGLQFLFEYFSETQRNKGNFPGRFSGRQFSNSRSEMNVSTLELGDSALYLCASSHALENTEAFFGQGTRLTVV.

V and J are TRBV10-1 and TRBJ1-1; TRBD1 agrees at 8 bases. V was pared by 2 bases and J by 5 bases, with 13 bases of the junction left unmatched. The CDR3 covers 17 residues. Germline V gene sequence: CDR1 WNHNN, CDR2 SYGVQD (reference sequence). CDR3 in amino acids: CASSEVLQGAISTEAFF. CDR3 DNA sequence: TGCGCCAGCAGTGAGGTCTTGCAGGGGGCCATCTCTACTGAAGCTTTCTTT.

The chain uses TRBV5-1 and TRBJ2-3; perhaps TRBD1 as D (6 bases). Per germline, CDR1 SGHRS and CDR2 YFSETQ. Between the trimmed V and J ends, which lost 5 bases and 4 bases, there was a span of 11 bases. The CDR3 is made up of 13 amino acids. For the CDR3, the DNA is TGCGCCAGCAGAAACGAGGGGGCAGATACGCAGTATTTT. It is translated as CASRNEGADTQYF.

CDR3 amino acids: CASSYASGGGETQYF. The CDR3 coding sequence is TGTGCCAGCAGTTACGCTAGCGGGGGGGGAGAGACCCAGTACTTC. The chain joins TRBV6-5 to TRBJ2-5; 12 bases fit TRBD2. This CDR3 has 15 residues. V was clipped by 2 bases and J by 4 bases; unmatched bases: 2. The germline V gene has CDR1 MNHEY and CDR2 SVGAGI.

CDR3: CASSLASQRGGERPQYF. CDR3 nucleotides: TGTGCCAGCAGCTTAGCCTCCCAGCGGGGGGGGGAACGTCCGCAGTATTTT. The V call is TRBV7-2, the J call TRBJ2-3; TRBD2 agrees at 10 bases. Losses at the gene ends were 0 bases for V and 10 bases for J; bases not matched to a gene: 13. Germline CDR1 and CDR2: SGHTA and FQGNSA. CDR3 length: 17 amino acids.

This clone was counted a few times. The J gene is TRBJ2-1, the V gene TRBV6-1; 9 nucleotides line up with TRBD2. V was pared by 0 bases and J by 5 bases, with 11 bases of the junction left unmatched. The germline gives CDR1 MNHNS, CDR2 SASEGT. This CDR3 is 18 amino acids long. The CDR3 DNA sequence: TGTGCCAGCAGTGAAGCTTTCGGGGGTAGCGGGGGCAACAATGAGCAGTTCTTC. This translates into CASSEAFGGSGGNNEQFF.

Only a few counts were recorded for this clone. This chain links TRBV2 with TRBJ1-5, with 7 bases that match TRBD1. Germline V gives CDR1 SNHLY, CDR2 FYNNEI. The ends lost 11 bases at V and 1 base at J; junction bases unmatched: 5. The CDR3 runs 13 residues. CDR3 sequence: CALQGTSNQPQHF. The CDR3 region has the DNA TGTGCCCTACAGGGGACGAGCAATCAGCCCCAGCATTTT.

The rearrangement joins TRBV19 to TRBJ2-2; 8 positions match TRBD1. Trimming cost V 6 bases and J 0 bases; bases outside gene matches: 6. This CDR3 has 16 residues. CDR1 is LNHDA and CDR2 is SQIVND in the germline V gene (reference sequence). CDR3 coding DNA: TGTGCCAGTAGGGACAGGGTCTACTCGAACACCGGGGAGCTGTTTTTT. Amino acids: CASRDRVYSNTGELFF.

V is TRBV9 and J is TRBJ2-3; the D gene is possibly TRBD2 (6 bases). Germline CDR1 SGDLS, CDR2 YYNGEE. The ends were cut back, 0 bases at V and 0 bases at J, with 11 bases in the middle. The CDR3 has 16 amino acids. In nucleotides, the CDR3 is TGTGCCAGCAGCGTAGCTACGGGGAGGAGCACAGATACGCAGTATTTT. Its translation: CASSVATGRSTDTQYF.

This chain's CDR3 is CTSSRKEAPPHNEQFF. The CDR3 DNA is TGCACCAGCAGTCGAAAGGAAGCACCGCCACACAATGAGCAGTTCTTC. The genes are TRBV1 and TRBJ2-1. TRBV1 constitutes a pseudogene. This CDR3 comprises 16 residues.

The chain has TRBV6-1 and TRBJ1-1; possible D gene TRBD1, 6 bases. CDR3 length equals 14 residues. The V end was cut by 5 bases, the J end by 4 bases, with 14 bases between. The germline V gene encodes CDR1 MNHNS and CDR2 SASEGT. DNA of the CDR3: TGTGCCAGCAGTCTGACAGGTTGGGGCACTGAAGCTTTCTTT. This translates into CASSLTGWGTEAFF.

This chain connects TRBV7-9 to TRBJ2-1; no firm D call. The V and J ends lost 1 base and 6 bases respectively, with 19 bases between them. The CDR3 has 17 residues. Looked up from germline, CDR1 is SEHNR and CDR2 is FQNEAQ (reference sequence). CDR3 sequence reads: CASSLELGRRSRNEQFF. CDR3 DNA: TGTGCCAGCAGCTTAGAATTGGGCAGACGATCGCGCAATGAGCAGTTCTTC.

CDR3 nucleotides: TGCAGCTCCGGAGCGGGGGAACAAGAGACCCAGTACTTC. It codes for CSSGAGEQETQYF. The chain uses TRBV29-1 and TRBJ2-5; 8 bases match TRBD2. This CDR3 is built from 13 residues. Germline CDR1 is SQVTM and CDR2 is ANQGSEA. Germline trimming cut 8 bases from V and 2 bases from J; bases unmatched to any gene: 7.

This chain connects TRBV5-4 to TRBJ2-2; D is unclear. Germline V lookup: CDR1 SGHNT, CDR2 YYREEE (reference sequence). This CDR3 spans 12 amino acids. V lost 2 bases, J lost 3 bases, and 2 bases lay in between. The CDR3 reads CASSLYTGELFF. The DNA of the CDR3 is TGTGCCAGCAGCTTATACACCGGGGAGCTGTTTTTT.